Listed here are 29 T cell receptor beta chains from one sample, sequenced in a study of blood T cell repertoires in COVID-19. Method: immunoSEQ multiplex PCR; TCRdb's copy keeps in-frame clones and lacks some. The table has approximately 300,000 clones, around 90% seen once; the top ten hold 2.6%. Material for sequencing was PBMCs or T cells enriched from blood (not recorded which). The receptors come from a man aged 55 to 70 who had recovered from COVID-19.

The chain joins TRBV6-5 to TRBJ1-5; D gene ambiguous. Looked up from germline, CDR1 is MNHEY and CDR2 is SVGAGI. V shed 2 bases and J shed 5 bases, with 7 bases lying between them. The CDR3 length is 13 residues. The CDR3 DNA sequence: TGTGCCAGCAGTTACGGCAGGTATCAGCCCCAGCATTTT. Its protein product is CASSYGRYQPQHF.

The DNA of the CDR3 is TGCGCCAGCAGCCAAGGCACAGGAGTATACACCGGGGAGCTGTTTTTT. Translated, it gives CASSQGTGVYTGELFF. This rearrangement joins TRBV4-3 to TRBJ2-2; D is perhaps TRBD1 (5 bases). The V gene lost 1 base and the J gene lost 3 bases, with 12 bases spanning the gap. The CDR3 sequence is 16 residues long. Germline V gives CDR1 LGHNA, CDR2 YSLEER.

This chain joins TRBV27 and TRBJ2-6; 7 nucleotides agree with TRBD1. V trimming: 4 bases; J trimming: 0 bases; junction bases outside the gene matches: 9. The length of the CDR3 is 18 residues. CDR1 MNHEY and CDR2 SMNVEV come from the germline V gene (reference sequence). The CDR3 region has the DNA TGTGCCAGCAGTTCAGGGGGTCGTTACCTCTCTGGGGCCAACGTCCTGACTTTC. Protein product: CASSSGGRYLSGANVLTF.

This clone came up once. The V and J genes are TRBV27 and TRBJ1-2; 9 bases match TRBD1. The CDR3 has 14 residues. J gave up 6 bases and V 5 bases, and 7 bases lay outside the gene matches. The germline gives CDR1 MNHEY, CDR2 SMNVEV (reference sequence). CDR3 amino acids: CASSAQQGAHGYTF. In nucleotides, the CDR3 is TGTGCCAGCAGTGCACAACAGGGGGCGCATGGCTACACCTTC.

This clone is a singleton in its sample. The rearrangement links TRBV19 to TRBJ1-1, with TRBD1 identical over 12 bases. The germline gives CDR1 LNHDA, CDR2 SQIVND (reference sequence). The CDR3 totals 17 residues. With 1 base clipped from V and 5 bases from J, the junction kept 8 bases outside the gene matches. CDR3 region: CASSIGWGQGAGTEAFF. The CDR3 region has the DNA TGTGCCAGTAGTATAGGTTGGGGACAGGGGGCGGGTACTGAAGCTTTCTTT.

The sample holds a few counts of this clone. The V gene is TRBV3-1 (or the pseudogene TRBV3-2), the J gene TRBJ2-7; D unresolved. This CDR3 has 15 residues. Germline V lookup: CDR1 LGHDT, CDR2 YNNKEL (reference sequence). The V end lost 0 bases, the J end lost 2 bases, and 11 bases lay between the germline ends. CDR3 protein: CASSQDLARTYEQYF. CDR3 DNA: TGTGCCAGCAGCCAAGATCTTGCTAGGACCTACGAGCAGTACTTC.

This chain uses TRBV5-4 with TRBJ2-2; TRBD1 agrees at 10 bases. In germline, CDR1 is SGHNT, CDR2 YYREEE (reference sequence). Trimming at V came to 0 bases and at J to 7 bases, leaving 6 bases not matched to a gene. The CDR3 has 16 amino acids. As DNA, the CDR3 is TGTGCCAGCAGCTTGGTCGACAGGGGGCGAGGCGGGGAGCTGTTTTTT. Its protein product is CASSLVDRGRGGELFF.

The chain employs TRBV5-8 and TRBJ1-1; the D gene is possibly TRBD1 (5 bases). Germline values: CDR1 SGHTS, CDR2 YDEGEE. The CDR3 is 13 residues long. The V end lost 5 bases, the J end lost 5 bases, and 13 bases lay between the germline ends. DNA of the CDR3: TGTGCCAGCAGGGGGGGAATTGGGACTGAAGCTTTCTTT. Encoded protein: CASRGGIGTEAFF.

The chain employs TRBV4-2 and TRBJ2-2, with 15 bases that match TRBD2. J lost 7 bases, V lost 4 bases, and 4 bases had no gene match. Germline V gives CDR1 LGHNA, CDR2 YNFKEQ. CDR3 size: 16 residues. The DNA of the CDR3 is TGTGCCAGCAGCCTAGGACTAGCGGGAGGGTTCGGGGAGCTGTTTTTT. Protein sequence: CASSLGLAGGFGELFF.

The chain combines TRBV25-1 with TRBJ2-5; 9 nucleotides match TRBD1. The CDR3 loop spans 14 amino acids. CDR1 is MGHDK, CDR2 SYGVNS, per germline. J was trimmed by 6 bases and V by 1 base; bases with no gene match: 3. The CDR3 spells CASSESGQGKTQYF. The CDR3 DNA reads TGTGCCAGCAGTGAATCAGGACAGGGGAAGACCCAGTACTTC.

The rearrangement uses TRBV4-1 and TRBJ1-3; D remains unclear. The germline V gene encodes CDR1 MGHRA and CDR2 YSYEKL. The V gene lost 1 base and the J gene lost 1 base, with 14 bases spanning the gap. CDR3 size: 17 residues. CDR3 amino acids: CASSQVLAGPSGNTIYF. As DNA, the CDR3 is TGCGCCAGCAGCCAAGTGTTGGCAGGCCCATCTGGAAACACCATATATTTT.

As DNA, the CDR3 is TGTGCCAGTAGTGGAAGACTAGCGGGAGTTTTAGATACGCAGTATTTT. Translating it yields CASSGRLAGVLDTQYF. V usage is TRBV19 and J usage is TRBJ2-3; 12 bases are shared with TRBD2. Germline V gene lookup returns CDR1 LNHDA and CDR2 SQIVND (reference sequence). V gave up 5 bases and J gave up 5 bases; unmatched junction bases: 8. This CDR3 is 16 amino acids long.

V gene TRBV7-9 combines with J gene TRBJ2-7; D gene ambiguous. Germline-derived CDR1 and CDR2 are SEHNR and FQNEAQ (reference sequence). V lost 0 bases and J 3 bases, leaving 6 bases between the germline ends. CDR3 size: 13 residues. The CDR3: CASSLAVSYEQYF. The CDR3 DNA is TGTGCCAGCAGCTTAGCGGTCAGCTACGAGCAGTACTTC.

This sequence joins TRBV6-1 and TRBJ1-2; D remains unclear. Trimming shortened V by 3 bases and J by 3 bases, and 8 bases separated the two germline ends. Germline CDR1 and CDR2: MNHNS and SASEGT. This CDR3 region has 13 residues. Here the CDR3 reads CASSEATYYGYTF. The CDR3 DNA follows: TGTGCCAGCAGTGAGGCAACATACTATGGCTACACCTTC.

The chain combines TRBV10-3 with TRBJ2-7, with D possibly TRBD2 on 5 matching bases. In germline, CDR1 is ENHRY, CDR2 SYGVKD. The CDR3 is 14 residues long. V gave up 4 bases and J gave up 2 bases, with 12 bases separating them. The CDR3: CAISGEWVTYEQYF. Written as DNA, the CDR3 is TGTGCCATCAGTGGGGAGTGGGTTACCTACGAGCAGTACTTC.

The chain combines TRBV5-6 with TRBJ2-5; 10 bases line up with TRBD1. Per the germline V gene, CDR1 is SGHDT and CDR2 is YYEEEE. The CDR3 extends over 15 amino acids. The junction had 8 bases not matched to a gene; V was cut back by 2 bases and J by 7 bases. The CDR3 sequence is CASSFETGGVVTQYF. Here the CDR3 DNA reads TGTGCCAGCAGCTTTGAGACAGGGGGCGTAGTGACCCAGTACTTC. Full variable domain (missing parts from reference TRBV5-6 and TRBJ2-5): DAGVTQSPTHLIKTRGQQVTLRCSPKSGHDTVSWYQQALGQGPQFIFQYYEEEERQRGNFPDRFSGHQFPNYSSELNVNALLLGDSALYLCASSFETGGVVTQYFGPGTRLLVL.

This clone was picked up one time. The chain is built from TRBV7-6 and TRBJ2-3, with TRBD2 identical over 12 bases. The V gene end was trimmed by 1 base and the J gene end by 1 base; junction bases not matched to a gene: 6. CDR3 length: 18 amino acids. Germline values: CDR1 SGHVS, CDR2 FNYEAQ. The CDR3 spells CASSLGTSGMGGTDTQYF. CDR3 nucleotide sequence: TGTGCCAGCAGCTTAGGGACTAGCGGGATGGGAGGCACAGATACGCAGTATTTT. Full variable domain (remainder filled in from reference TRBV7-6 and TRBJ2-3): GAGVSQSPRYKVTKRGQDVALRCDPISGHVSLYWYRQALGQGPEFLTYFNYEAQQDKSGLPNDRFSAERPEGSISTLTIQRTEQRDSAMYRCASSLGTSGMGGTDTQYFGPGTRLTVL.

The chain combines TRBV4-3 with TRBJ1-6; D unclear. Germline CDR1 and CDR2: LGHNA and YSLEER. This CDR3 comprises 18 residues. V gave up 0 bases and J gave up 10 bases, with 22 bases separating them. CDR3 protein: CASSQDLKATGVGSPLHF. The CDR3 DNA reads TGCGCCAGCAGCCAAGATCTCAAAGCGACCGGGGTAGGGTCACCCCTCCACTTT.

This chain's CDR3 is CASRGDRGYGGYTF. CDR3 nucleotide sequence: TGTGCCAGCAGGGGGGACAGGGGGTATGGTGGCTACACCTTC. The chain joins TRBV6-5 to TRBJ1-2; 11 nucleotides line up with TRBD1. The CDR3 has 14 amino acids. From germline, CDR1 is MNHEY and CDR2 SVGAGI. The ends lost 6 bases at V and 7 bases at J; junction bases unmatched: 7.

The rearrangement joins TRBV5-5 to TRBJ2-7; D unresolved. The CDR3 has 12 residues. Trimming shortened V by 4 bases and J by 2 bases, and 7 bases separated the two germline ends. Germline lookup yields CDR1 SGHKS and CDR2 YYEKEE (reference sequence). This CDR3 reads CASSLTPYEQYF. The CDR3 DNA sequence: TGTGCCAGCAGCCTTACACCCTACGAGCAGTACTTC.

The CDR3 loop is CASSQEWGSEKLFF. The CDR3 DNA sequence: TGCGCCAGCAGCCAAGAATGGGGCAGTGAAAAACTGTTTTTT. V is TRBV4-3 and J is TRBJ1-4; a weak D match, TRBD1 (5 bases). The CDR3 sequence is 14 residues long. Germline V CDR1 and CDR2: LGHNA, YSLEER. Deletions cut 0 bases from V and 7 bases from J, with 9 bases between.

J is TRBJ1-4 and V is TRBV10-2, with 7 bases fitting TRBD1. The germline V gene has CDR1 WSHSY and CDR2 SAAADI. This CDR3 region has 13 residues. V lost 9 bases to trimming and J lost 7 bases; unmatched junction nucleotides: 8. This CDR3 is CASRQGLREKLFF. CDR3 nucleotides: TGCGCCAGTCGACAGGGATTGCGTGAAAAACTGTTTTTT.

The count of this clone is one. The chain links TRBV11-1 to TRBJ2-2; perhaps TRBD2 as D (5 bases). This CDR3 comprises 16 residues. Per germline, CDR1 SGHAT and CDR2 FQDESV (reference sequence). Trimming left V 5 bases short and J 7 bases short, with 20 bases between. The CDR3 region is CASSGPPWLAGGELFF. DNA of the CDR3: TGTGCCAGCAGCGGGCCTCCATGGCTAGCCGGCGGGGAGCTGTTTTTT. The whole variable domain, filled in from reference TRBV11-1 and TRBJ2-2, reads EAEVAQSPRYKITEKSQAVAFWCDPISGHATLYWYRQILGQGPELLVQFQDESVVDDSQLPKDRFSAERLKGVDSTLKIQPAELGDSAMYLCASSGPPWLAGGELFFGEGSRLTVL.

This chain joins TRBV6-5 and TRBJ2-7; 8 nucleotides line up with TRBD1. CDR1 is MNHEY and CDR2 is SVGAGI in the germline V gene. Trimming at V came to 5 bases and at J to 7 bases, leaving 7 bases not matched to a gene. The CDR3 is 13 residues long. The CDR3: CASSIQGAGEQYF. CDR3 bases: TGTGCCAGCAGTATCCAGGGGGCGGGTGAGCAGTACTTC.

The J gene is TRBJ2-7, the V gene TRBV12-3 or TRBV12-4; D call uncertain. Trimming shortened V by 0 bases and J by 3 bases, and 6 bases separated the two germline ends. The CDR3 spans 13 residues. Written as DNA, the CDR3 is TGTGCCAGCAGTTTAGCGGCGGACTACGAGCAGTACTTC. This gives the protein CASSLAADYEQYF.

The chain uses TRBV2 and TRBJ2-7, with 13 bases fitting TRBD2. V lost 3 bases and J lost 5; bases outside the gene matches: 7. Germline CDR1 is SNHLY and CDR2 is FYNNEI. The CDR3 loop spans 16 amino acids. CDR3 DNA: TGTGCCAGCAGTGACCCGGGACTAGCGGGAAAGGACGAGCAGTACTTC. Translated, it gives CASSDPGLAGKDEQYF. Together with reference TRBV2 and TRBJ2-7, the CDR3 gives the full variable domain: EPEVTQTPSHQVTQMGQEVILRCVPISNHLYFYWYRQILGQKVEFLVSFYNNEISEKSEIFDDQFSVERPDGSNFTLKIRSTKLEDSAMYFCASSDPGLAGKDEQYFGPGTRLTVT.

The J gene is TRBJ2-1, the V gene TRBV30, with a weak D call TRBD1 (6 bases). Germline V lookup: CDR1 GTSNPN, CDR2 SVGIG (reference sequence). With 0 bases removed from V and 8 bases from J, the gap between germline ends came to 17 bases. This CDR3 has 15 amino acids. CDR3 DNA sequence: TGTGCCTGGAGTGTTGGGGACACCTCGACGGATGAGCAGTTCTTC. Amino acid sequence: CAWSVGDTSTDEQFF.

The chain joins TRBV18 to TRBJ2-5; 9 nucleotides match TRBD2. Per the germline V gene, CDR1 is KGHSH and CDR2 is LQKENI. Trimming took 4 bases from V and 5 from J; bases not matched to a gene: 5. The CDR3 totals 14 residues. The CDR3 loop is CASSRTSVPETQYF. The DNA for the CDR3 is TGTGCCAGCTCACGGACTAGCGTCCCGGAGACCCAGTACTTC.

This clone has just one count. The V gene is TRBV2, the J gene TRBJ1-1; D possibly corresponds to TRBD1 (6 bases). Trimming pared 7 bases from V and 8 bases from J, leaving 17 bases between. The CDR3 is made up of 13 amino acids. From germline, CDR1 is SNHLY and CDR2 FYNNEI. The CDR3 region is CASTLLPGTEAFF. The CDR3 nucleotides are TGTGCCAGCACCCTTCTACCCGGGACAGAAGCTTTCTTT. Drawing the rest from reference TRBV2 and TRBJ1-1, the complete variable domain is EPEVTQTPSHQVTQMGQEVILRCVPISNHLYFYWYRQILGQKVEFLVSFYNNEISEKSEIFDDQFSVERPDGSNFTLKIRSTKLEDSAMYFCASTLLPGTEAFFGQGTRLTVV.